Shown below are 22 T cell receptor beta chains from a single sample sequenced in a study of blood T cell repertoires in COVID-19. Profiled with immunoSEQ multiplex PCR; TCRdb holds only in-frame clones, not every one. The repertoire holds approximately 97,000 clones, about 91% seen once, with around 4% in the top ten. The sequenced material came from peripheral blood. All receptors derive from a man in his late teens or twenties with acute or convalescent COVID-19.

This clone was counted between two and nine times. The CDR3 DNA reads TGCGCCAGCAGCTCCACCGAGAGCTCCTACGAGCAGTACTTC. Translated: CASSSTESSYEQYF. The V call is TRBV5-1, the J call TRBJ2-7; D is unresolved. The CDR3 runs 14 residues. The V end was cut by 3 bases, the J end by 0 bases, with 10 bases between. CDR1 is SGHRS and CDR2 is YFSETQ in the germline V gene.

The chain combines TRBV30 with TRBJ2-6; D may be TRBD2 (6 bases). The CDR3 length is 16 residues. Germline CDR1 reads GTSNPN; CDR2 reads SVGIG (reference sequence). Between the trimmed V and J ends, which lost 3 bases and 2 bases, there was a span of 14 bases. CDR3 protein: CAWSKDRETGANVLTF. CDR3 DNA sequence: TGTGCCTGGAGCAAGGATCGGGAGACTGGGGCCAACGTCCTGACTTTC.

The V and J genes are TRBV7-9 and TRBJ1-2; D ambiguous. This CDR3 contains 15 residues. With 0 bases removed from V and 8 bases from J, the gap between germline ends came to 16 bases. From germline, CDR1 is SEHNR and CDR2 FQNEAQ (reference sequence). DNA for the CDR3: TGTGCCAGCAGCTTAGCGAGGGTTTGGGAGAGCGGCTACACCTTC. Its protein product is CASSLARVWESGYTF.

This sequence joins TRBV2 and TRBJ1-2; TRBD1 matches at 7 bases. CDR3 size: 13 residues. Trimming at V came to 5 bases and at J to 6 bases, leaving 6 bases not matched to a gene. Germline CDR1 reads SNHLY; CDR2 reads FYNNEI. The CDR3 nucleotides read TGTGCCAGCAGTTTAGCACAGGGGAATGGCTACACCTTC. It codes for CASSLAQGNGYTF.

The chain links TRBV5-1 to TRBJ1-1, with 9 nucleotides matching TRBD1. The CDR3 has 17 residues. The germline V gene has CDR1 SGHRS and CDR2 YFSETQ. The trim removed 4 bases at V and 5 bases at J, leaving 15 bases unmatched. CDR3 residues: CASSHNPLGTGMTEAFF. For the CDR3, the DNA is TGCGCCAGCAGCCATAATCCCTTGGGGACAGGGATGACTGAAGCTTTCTTT.

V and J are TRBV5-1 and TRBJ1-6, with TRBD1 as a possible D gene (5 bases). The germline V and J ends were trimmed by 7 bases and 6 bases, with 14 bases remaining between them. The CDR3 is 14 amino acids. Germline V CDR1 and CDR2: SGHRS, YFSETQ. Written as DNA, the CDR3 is TGCGCCAGCGCACGTGAGACAGCTAATTCACCCCTCCACTTT. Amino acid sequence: CASARETANSPLHF.

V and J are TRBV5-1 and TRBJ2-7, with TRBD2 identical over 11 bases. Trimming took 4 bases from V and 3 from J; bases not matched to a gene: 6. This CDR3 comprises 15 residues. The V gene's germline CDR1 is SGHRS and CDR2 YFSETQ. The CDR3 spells CASSDSGRALYEQYF. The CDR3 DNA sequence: TGCGCCAGCAGCGATAGCGGGAGGGCCCTCTACGAGCAGTACTTC. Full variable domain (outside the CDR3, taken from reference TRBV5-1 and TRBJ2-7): KAGVTQTPRYLIKTRGQQVTLSCSPISGHRSVSWYQQTPGQGLQFLFEYFSETQRNKGNFPGRFSGRQFSNSRSEMNVSTLELGDSALYLCASSDSGRALYEQYFGPGTRLTVT.

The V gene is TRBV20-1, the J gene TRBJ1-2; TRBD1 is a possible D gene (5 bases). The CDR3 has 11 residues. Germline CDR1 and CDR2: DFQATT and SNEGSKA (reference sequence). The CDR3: CRGGGSYGYTF. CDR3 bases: TGCAGGGGGGGAGGGAGCTATGGCTACACCTTC.

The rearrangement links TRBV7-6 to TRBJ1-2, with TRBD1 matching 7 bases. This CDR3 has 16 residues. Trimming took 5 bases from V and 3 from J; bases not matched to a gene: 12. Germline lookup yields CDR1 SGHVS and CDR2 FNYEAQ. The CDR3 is CASSPGDSLPDYGYTF. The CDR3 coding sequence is TGTGCCAGCAGCCCAGGGGACAGCCTTCCGGACTATGGCTACACCTTC.

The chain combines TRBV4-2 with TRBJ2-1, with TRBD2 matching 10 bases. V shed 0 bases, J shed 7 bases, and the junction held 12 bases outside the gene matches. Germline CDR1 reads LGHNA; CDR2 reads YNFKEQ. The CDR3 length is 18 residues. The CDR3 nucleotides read TGTGCCAGCAGCCAAGAAACCTTTCGGAGCGGGAGGGGAAATGAGCAGTTCTTC. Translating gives CASSQETFRSGRGNEQFF.

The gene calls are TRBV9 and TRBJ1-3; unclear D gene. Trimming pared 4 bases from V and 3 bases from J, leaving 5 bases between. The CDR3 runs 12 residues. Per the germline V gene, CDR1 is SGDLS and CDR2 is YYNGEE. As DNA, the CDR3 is TGTGCCAGCAGCCCCAATGGAAACACCATATATTTT. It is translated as CASSPNGNTIYF.

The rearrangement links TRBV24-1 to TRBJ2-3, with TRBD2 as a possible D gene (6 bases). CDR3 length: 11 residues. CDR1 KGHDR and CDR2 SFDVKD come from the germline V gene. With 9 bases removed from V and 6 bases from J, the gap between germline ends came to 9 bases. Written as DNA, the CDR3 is TGTGCCACCTCAGGAGGGGATACGCAGTATTTT. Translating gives CATSGGDTQYF.

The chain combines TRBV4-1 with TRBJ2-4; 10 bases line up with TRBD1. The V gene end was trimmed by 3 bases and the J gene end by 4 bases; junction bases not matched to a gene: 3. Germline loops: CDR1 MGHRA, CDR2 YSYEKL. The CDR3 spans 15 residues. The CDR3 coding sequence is TGCGCCAGCAGCCAGCCGGGACAGGGGAAAAACATTCAGTACTTC. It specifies CASSQPGQGKNIQYF.

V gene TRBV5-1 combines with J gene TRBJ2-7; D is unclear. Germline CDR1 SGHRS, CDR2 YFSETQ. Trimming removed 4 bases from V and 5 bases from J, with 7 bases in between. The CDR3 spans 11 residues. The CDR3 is CASSESNEQYF. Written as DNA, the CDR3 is TGCGCCAGCAGCGAGAGTAACGAGCAGTACTTC.

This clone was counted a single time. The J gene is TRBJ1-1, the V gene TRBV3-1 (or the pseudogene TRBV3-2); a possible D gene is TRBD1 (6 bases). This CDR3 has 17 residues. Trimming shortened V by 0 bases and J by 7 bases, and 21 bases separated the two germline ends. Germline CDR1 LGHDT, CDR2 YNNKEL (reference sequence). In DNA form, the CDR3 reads TGTGCCAGCAGCCAAGATGGGCTTGGGGGGGCGCGAGGTGAAGCTTTCTTT. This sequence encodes CASSQDGLGGARGEAFF.

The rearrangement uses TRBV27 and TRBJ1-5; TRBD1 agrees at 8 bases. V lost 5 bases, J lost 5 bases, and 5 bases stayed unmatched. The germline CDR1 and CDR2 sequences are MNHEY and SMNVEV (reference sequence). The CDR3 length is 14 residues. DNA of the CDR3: TGTGCCAGCAGTCCAGGACAGGGTGATCAGCCCCAGCATTTT. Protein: CASSPGQGDQPQHF.

The CDR3 nucleotides read TGTGCCAGCAGCTTGGCTGACAGTGAAGCTTTCTTT. Its translation is CASSLADSEAFF. This chain uses TRBV5-6 with TRBJ1-1, with D possibly matching TRBD1 (5 bases). CDR3 length: 12 residues. Germline CDR1 reads SGHDT; CDR2 reads YYEEEE. V was pared by 0 bases and J by 7 bases, with 7 bases between.

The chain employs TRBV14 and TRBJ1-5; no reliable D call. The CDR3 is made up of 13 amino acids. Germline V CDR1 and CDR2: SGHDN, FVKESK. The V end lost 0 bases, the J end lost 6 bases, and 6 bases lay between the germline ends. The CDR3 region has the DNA TGTGCCAGCAGCCAAGAGTTGAGTCAGCCCCAGCATTTT. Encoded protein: CASSQELSQPQHF. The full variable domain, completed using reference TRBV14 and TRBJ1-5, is EAGVTQFPSHSVIEKGQTVTLRCDPISGHDNLYWYRRVMGKEIKFLLHFVKESKQDESGMPNNRFLAERTGGTYSTLKVQPAELEDSGVYFCASSQELSQPQHFGDGTRLSIL.

CDR3: CASSHDRPRSKGYTF. The DNA for the CDR3 is TGTGCCAGCAGCCATGACAGGCCCCGAAGTAAGGGCTACACCTTC. The genes are TRBV28 and TRBJ1-2, with TRBD1 as a possible D gene (6 bases). Germline V CDR1 and CDR2: MDHEN, SYDVKM. This CDR3 region has 15 residues. V was trimmed by 6 bases and J by 8 bases, leaving 22 bases between them.

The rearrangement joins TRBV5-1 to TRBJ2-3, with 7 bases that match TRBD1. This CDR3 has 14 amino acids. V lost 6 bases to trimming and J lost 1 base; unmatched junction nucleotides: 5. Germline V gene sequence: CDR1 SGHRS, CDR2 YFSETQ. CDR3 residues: CASKGTAGTDTQYF. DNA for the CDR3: TGCGCCAGCAAAGGGACAGCGGGCACAGATACGCAGTATTTT.

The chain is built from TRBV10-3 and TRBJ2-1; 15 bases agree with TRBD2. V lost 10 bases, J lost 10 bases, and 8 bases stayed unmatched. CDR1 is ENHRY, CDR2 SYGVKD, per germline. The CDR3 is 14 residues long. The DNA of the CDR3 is TGTGCCACTCGGACTAGCGGGGGGGCGGGAGAGCAGTTCTTC. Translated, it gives CATRTSGGAGEQFF.

CDR3 amino acids: CASSAGTGRDEQYF. As DNA, the CDR3 is TGTGCCAGTAGCGCCGGGACAGGGAGGGACGAGCAGTACTTC. The chain links TRBV19 to TRBJ2-7; the match to TRBD1 covers 9 bases. The CDR3 spans 14 residues. Unmatched junction bases numbered 8, after V lost 6 bases and J lost 5 bases. Germline V gene data show CDR1 as LNHDA and CDR2 as SQIVND (reference sequence).